This T cell receptor (beta chain) was identified during a study of T-cell reconstitution after alpha-beta-depleted transplantation in children. For TCRbeta, the library was prepared with unique molecular identifiers. TCRdb passed the PCR reads through MiXCR, listing each CDR3 protein once. The table records approximately 170,000 distinct CDR3 sequences, roughly 10% of them present only once. Study-wide findings and caveats: Once a year had passed after transplant, T-cell counts and diversity came mostly from newly produced T cells. Reportedly, only several hundred clones from non-depleted graft cells drove alpha-beta T-cell counts at about two months. Some patients showed high day-60 TCRbeta diversity, which derived from surviving recipient T cells and thymic progenitors.

Germline V gene sequence: CDR1 SNHLY, CDR2 FYNNEI. The CDR3 totals 18 residues. Only a few counts were recorded for this clonotype. Its antigen is as yet unknown. Compared with germline, one end of the junction differs, possibly owing to a read error. This chain connects TRBV2 to TRBJ2-7, with 14 positions matching TRBD2. This clonotype was obtained from a boy under 10 years old with acute myeloid leukemia, due to receive a stem cell transplant. Source: PBMCs, taken before TCRalphabeta/CD19-depleted stem cell transplant. DNA for the CDR3: TGTACCAGCAGTGATGGACTAGCGGGAGGTTTAAGCTCCTACGAGCAGTACTTC. Protein: CTSSDGLAGGLSSYEQYF.